Reported below is one T cell receptor beta chain. Its antigen is unidentified. This entry comes from a study of T cells in Graves' hyperthyroidism and ophthalmopathy. Points from the study as a whole: Ophthalmopathy was identified by the model a median approximately 6.9 months ahead of onset.

Criteria for exclusion of patients were uncontrolled infection, other autoimmune disease, pregnancy or lactation. Trimming removed 10 bases from V and 6 bases from J; junction bases left unmatched: 4. This CDR3 is built from 12 residues. Germline CDR1 LNHDA, CDR2 SQIVND (reference sequence). The investigators amplified TCR beta CDR3 regions from RNA transcripts. The HTBI primer set drove a first-round RT-PCR of the TCR CDR3. Using its own MiXCR run on the multiplex PCR reads, TCRdb lists one record per CDR3 protein. Among about 290,000 distinct CDR3 sequences listed, over 15% were seen once. Sequencing was done on a sample of blood. J is TRBJ1-5 and V is TRBV19; TRBD1 matches at 9 bases. This sequence originates from an older woman with Graves' ophthalmopathy. The CDR3 region is CATTGGGQPQHF. The DNA of the CDR3 is TGTGCCACCACAGGGGGCGGTCAGCCCCAGCATTTT.